These T cell receptor beta chains were read from a single sample in a study of metastatic and nonmetastatic thyroid tumors. Via MiXCR, TCRdb re-called the PCR reads. The data hold about 15,000 clones, with about 31% observed a single time. Sequencing was carried out using tumor tissue. Receptor source: a female donor with papillary thyroid cancer or a benign thyroid nodule (not recorded which). Some clones in this sample may be carry-over from other donors' samples. CDR3s include the opening cysteine and the closing phenylalanine or tryptophan. Each record gives: CDR3 DNA, CDR3 protein, J gene, D gene, clone size, V gene. A D gene is named only where the DNA matches it firmly. Clone size is stated in some rows and not others, as once, few, many or a class when expanded.

TGTGCCAGCAGTCCTCGGGACGGATCCGTCAATTCACCCCTCCACTTT	CASSPRDGSVNSPLHF	TRBJ1-6	NA	few	TRBV27
TGTGCCAGCAGCCCTAGACAGGGCGGGAACACCGGGGAGCTGTTTTTT	CASSPRQGGNTGELFF	TRBJ2-2	TRBD1	medium-sized	TRBV7-3
TGTGCCAGCAGCCAACCTCATAGGACGATGTATTTT	CASSQPHRTMYF	TRBJ2-3	NA	many	TRBV3-1
TGTGCCTGGGGTAGGACAGGGGGCAAGACCTACGAGCAGTACTTC	CAWGRTGGKTYEQYF	TRBJ2-7	TRBD1	many	TRBV30
TGTGCCAGCTGTTGGGGGGACAGGGTGTACGAGCAGTACTTC	CASCWGDRVYEQYF	TRBJ2-7	TRBD1	medium-sized	TRBV2
TGTGCCAGCAGCATCAACCCGGGACAGGGTTTCGAGCAGTACTTC	CASSINPGQGFEQYF	TRBJ2-7	TRBD1	NA	TRBV27
TGTGCCAGCAGTACCGACGGGGGGGGTCAGCCCCAGCATTTT	CASSTDGGGQPQHF	TRBJ1-5	NA	many	TRBV28
TGTGCCAGCAGTTACTCATGGACAGGGCACTATGGCTACACCTTC	CASSYSWTGHYGYTF	TRBJ1-2	TRBD1	few	TRBV6-5
TGTGCCAGCAGCCATTTTGGCAGCCTCCCCGAAGCTTTCTTT	CASSHFGSLPEAFF	TRBJ1-1	NA	NA	TRBV4-2
TGTGCCTGGAGTCACACCGGGGAGCTGTTTTTT	CAWSHTGELFF	TRBJ2-2	NA	NA	TRBV30
TGTGCCAGCGTAAGACAGGGGCCCTACACCTTC	CASVRQGPYTF	TRBJ1-2	TRBD1	medium-sized	TRBV6-1
TGCGCCAGCAGCCTGCGGGACAGGGGAACTGAAGCTTTCTTT	CASSLRDRGTEAFF	TRBJ1-1	TRBD1	NA	TRBV5-1
TGTGCCAGCAGCTTACCGGTCTCTTTAGTTCAAGAGACCCAGTACTTC	CASSLPVSLVQETQYF	TRBJ2-5	NA	medium-sized	TRBV7-2
TGTGCCAGCAGCGTGAGGACAGGGGCCAGCGGGGAGCTGTTTTTT	CASSVRTGASGELFF	TRBJ2-2	TRBD1	medium-sized	TRBV9
TGCGCCAGCAGCCTACATCTCGGGTTATCCTACGAGCAGTACTTC	CASSLHLGLSYEQYF	TRBJ2-7	NA	NA	TRBV4-1
TGTGCCAGCAGTTACCGGGGATCGGACACTGAAGCTTTCTTT	CASSYRGSDTEAFF	TRBJ1-1	NA	few	TRBV6-2/TRBV6-3
TGTGCCAGCACCACCCCGGGACTGAGCTCCTACAATGAGCAGTTCTTC	CASTTPGLSSYNEQFF	TRBJ2-1	NA	medium-sized	TRBV2
TGCGCCAGCTCAACAGGGGGCTCTGGAAACACCATATATTTT	CASSTGGSGNTIYF	TRBJ1-3	TRBD1	few	TRBV6-9
TGTGCCAGCAGTGACCCAGGGACGGCGTCCTACGAGCAGTACTTC	CASSDPGTASYEQYF	TRBJ2-7	NA	many	TRBV6-1
TGTGCCAGTAAAAGGATCGGTGAAACTGAAGCTTTCTTT	CASKRIGETEAFF	TRBJ1-1	NA	medium-sized	TRBV19
TGTGCCAGCAGTTACGGGGGGCCTCGTGGCTACACCTTC	CASSYGGPRGYTF	TRBJ1-2	NA	many	TRBV6-6
TGTGCCAGCAGCCAACCGGGACAGGACCCTTCGCCCCTCCACTTT	CASSQPGQDPSPLHF	TRBJ1-6	TRBD1	NA	TRBV14
TGTGCCAGCAGTTACTCGTGGGCAGGGGGCAGGACTAACTATGGCTACACCTTC	CASSYSWAGGRTNYGYTF	TRBJ1-2	TRBD1	NA	TRBV6-6
TGTGCCAGCAGCGATAGACTAGCGGGAGTAGTAGATACGCAGTATTTT	CASSDRLAGVVDTQYF	TRBJ2-3	TRBD2	NA	TRBV11-2
TGTGCCATCAGTGAGTCTGGGAAATTGGGAACAGATACGCAGTATTTT	CAISESGKLGTDTQYF	TRBJ2-3	NA	few	TRBV10-3
TGTGCCAGCAGTTACGGCGATACTGAAGCTTTCTTT	CASSYGDTEAFF	TRBJ1-1	NA	many	TRBV6-6
TGTGCCACCCAACTCTCTAACTATGGCTACACCTTC	CATQLSNYGYTF	TRBJ1-2	NA	few	TRBV12-3/TRBV12-4
TGCAGTGCGCCGCCAATCGGGCTGAACACTGAAGCTTTCTTT	CSAPPIGLNTEAFF	TRBJ1-1	NA	medium-sized	TRBV20-1
TGTGCCAGCTCACCAAAAGAAGCAGGGGCTTTTAGCACAGATACGCAGTATTTT	CASSPKEAGAFSTDTQYF	TRBJ2-3	NA	NA	TRBV18
TGTGCCAGCAGTTCCGGGGCCGGGACCTACGAGCAGTACTTC	CASSSGAGTYEQYF	TRBJ2-7	NA	few	TRBV12-3/TRBV12-4
TGTGCTACCTGGGGGGACAGGGAAACAGATACGCAGTATTTT	CATWGDRETDTQYF	TRBJ2-3	TRBD1	NA	TRBV7-9
TGCAGTGTCTGGGACAGGGGGGCTGATGGCTACACCTTC	CSVWDRGADGYTF	TRBJ1-2	TRBD1	medium-sized	TRBV20-1
TGTGCCAGCAGCACGAGAGGTACATATTCACCCCTCCACTTT	CASSTRGTYSPLHF	TRBJ1-6	NA	once	TRBV5-6
TGTGCCTGGACCAACCGAAAGACAGGGGCCTACGAGCAGTACTTC	CAWTNRKTGAYEQYF	TRBJ2-7	TRBD1	NA	TRBV30
TGTGCCAGCAGCCACTATAGCGGGGGGGAGGTGAATACGCAGTATTTT	CASSHYSGGEVNTQYF	TRBJ2-3	TRBD2	many	TRBV6-1
TGTGCCAGCAGCGGCGGGCTCTTTTCAACTAATGAAAAACTGTTTTTT	CASSGGLFSTNEKLFF	TRBJ1-4	NA	NA	TRBV7-8
TGTGCCAGCAGCTCCTCCGGGACAGAGGGGAACTATGGCTACACCTTC	CASSSSGTEGNYGYTF	TRBJ1-2	TRBD1	NA	TRBV11-2
TGCGCCAGCAGCCGCGGGACAGATACTTCCTACGAGCAGTACTTC	CASSRGTDTSYEQYF	TRBJ2-7	NA	many	TRBV4-1
TGTGCCAGCAGCTTAACGGGACGCCCACAGGCAGATACGCAGTATTTT	CASSLTGRPQADTQYF	TRBJ2-3	NA	NA	TRBV7-2
TGTGCCAGCAGCCCGAGGGACGTCTCCTACGAGCAGTACTTC	CASSPRDVSYEQYF	TRBJ2-7	NA	once	TRBV7-2
TGTGCCAGCAGCCAAGCTAGCGGGGGGGCTGAAGAGCAGTTCTTC	CASSQASGGAEEQFF	TRBJ2-1	TRBD2	NA	TRBV4-2
TGTGCCAGCTCACCGACAGGGGGATCTGAAAACACCATATATTTT	CASSPTGGSENTIYF	TRBJ1-3	TRBD1	NA	TRBV18
TGTGCCAGCAGCTTAGGTACGATCCAAGAGACCCAGTACTTC	CASSLGTIQETQYF	TRBJ2-5	NA	medium-sized	TRBV11-2
TGTGCCAGCAGCTTAGACAGTCAAGAGACCCAGTACTTC	CASSLDSQETQYF	TRBJ2-5	NA	medium-sized	TRBV11-1
TGTGCCAGCAGCCCTAGCGGTTCCTACGAGCAGTACTTC	CASSPSGSYEQYF	TRBJ2-7	TRBD2	NA	TRBV11-3
TGTGCCAGCAGTTTACCCATTTCGGTAGGTGAGCAGTACTTC	CASSLPISVGEQYF	TRBJ2-7	NA	many	TRBV28
TGTGCCAGCAGCTTAGCTTGGGGGTACGAGCAGTACTTC	CASSLAWGYEQYF	TRBJ2-7	NA	NA	TRBV7-2